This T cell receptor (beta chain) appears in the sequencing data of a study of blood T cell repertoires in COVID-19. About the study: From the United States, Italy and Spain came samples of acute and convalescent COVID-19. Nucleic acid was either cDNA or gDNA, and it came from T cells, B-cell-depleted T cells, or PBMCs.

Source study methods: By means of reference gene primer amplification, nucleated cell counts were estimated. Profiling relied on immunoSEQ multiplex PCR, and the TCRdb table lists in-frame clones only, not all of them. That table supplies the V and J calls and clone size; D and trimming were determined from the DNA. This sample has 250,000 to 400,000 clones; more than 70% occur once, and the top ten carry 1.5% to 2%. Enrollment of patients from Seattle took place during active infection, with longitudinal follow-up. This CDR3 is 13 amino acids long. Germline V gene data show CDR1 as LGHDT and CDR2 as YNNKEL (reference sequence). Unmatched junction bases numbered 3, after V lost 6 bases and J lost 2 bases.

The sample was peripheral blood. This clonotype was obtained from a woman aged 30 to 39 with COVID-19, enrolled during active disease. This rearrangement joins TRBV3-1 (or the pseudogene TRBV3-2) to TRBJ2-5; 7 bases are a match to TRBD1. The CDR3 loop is CASRGQAQETQYF. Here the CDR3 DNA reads TGTGCCAGCAGAGGACAGGCACAAGAGACCCAGTACTTC.